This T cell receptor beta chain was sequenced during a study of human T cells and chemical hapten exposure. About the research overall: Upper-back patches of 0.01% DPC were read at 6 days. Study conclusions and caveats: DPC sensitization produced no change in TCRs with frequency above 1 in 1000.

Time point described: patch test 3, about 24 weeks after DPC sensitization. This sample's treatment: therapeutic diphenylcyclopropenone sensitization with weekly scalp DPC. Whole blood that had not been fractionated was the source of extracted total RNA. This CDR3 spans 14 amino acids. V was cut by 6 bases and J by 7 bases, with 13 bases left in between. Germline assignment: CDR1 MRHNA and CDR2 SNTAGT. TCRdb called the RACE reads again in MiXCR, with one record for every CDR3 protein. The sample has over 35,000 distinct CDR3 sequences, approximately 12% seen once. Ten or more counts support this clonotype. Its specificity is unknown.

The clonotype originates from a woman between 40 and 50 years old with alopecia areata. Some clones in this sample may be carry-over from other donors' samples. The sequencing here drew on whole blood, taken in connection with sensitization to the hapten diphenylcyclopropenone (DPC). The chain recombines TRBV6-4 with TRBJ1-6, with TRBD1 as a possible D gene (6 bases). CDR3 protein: CASSIETGNSPLHF. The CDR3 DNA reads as TGTGCCAGCAGCATCGAGACAGGAAATTCACCCCTCCACTTT.